This TCR beta chain derives from a study of blood T cell repertoires in COVID-19. Study as a whole: Collection of acute and convalescent COVID-19 samples took place in the United States, Italy and Spain. The cDNA or gDNA used as material had been derived from T cells, B-cell-depleted T cells, or PBMCs.

The CDR3 runs 11 residues. CDR1 and CDR2 (germline): MDHEN, SYDVKM. V lost 5 bases and J lost 8, with 10 bases in between. How the authors handled the data: Cell counts per sample came from amplifying reference gene primers. Profiling relied on immunoSEQ multiplex PCR, and the TCRdb table lists in-frame clones only, not all of them. That table furnishes V, J and clone size, whereas the DNA furnished D and trimming. Of tens of thousands of clones in the sample, around 86% were seen once. The chain combines TRBV28 with TRBJ2-7, with D possibly TRBD1 on 5 matching bases. This TCR came from a human donor in a cohort sampled during active COVID-19. Sequenced material: peripheral blood. The CDR3, as DNA: TGTGCCAGCAGTGATAGGGGTAAGCAGTACTTC. Translation: CASSDRGKQYF.